Below, 27 T cell receptor beta chains from the same sample are listed, as sequenced in a study of cytomegalovirus exposure and HLA in healthy donors. 60 Vbeta and 13 Jbeta primers were used in PCR. Clones were read by immunoSEQ multiplex PCR, and TCRdb kept only the in-frame ones, dropping some. The sample lists around 91,000 clones; roughly 86% were seen once. The material sequenced was PBMCs. These receptors all stem from a man between 25 and 39 years old in good health and CMV-seropositive.

The rearrangement links TRBV2 to TRBJ1-5; D not resolved. The CDR3 covers 14 residues. The germline CDR1 and CDR2 sequences are SNHLY and FYNNEI. V gave up 4 bases and J gave up 4 bases, with 11 bases separating them. CDR3 sequence reads: CASSVSVKNQPQHF. The DNA for the CDR3 is TGTGCCAGCAGTGTATCAGTAAAGAATCAGCCCCAGCATTTT.

This chain connects TRBV11-2 to TRBJ2-3; D might be TRBD2 (5 bases). The CDR3 length is 14 residues. The V end lost 5 bases, the J end lost 1 base, and 10 bases lay between the germline ends. From germline, CDR1 is SGHAT and CDR2 FQNNGV. The CDR3 sequence is CASSTEGRTDTQYF. As DNA, the CDR3 is TGTGCCAGCAGCACTGAGGGCCGCACAGATACGCAGTATTTT.

This rearrangement joins TRBV7-9 to TRBJ2-7; 7 bases fit TRBD1. The CDR3 runs 16 residues. Unmatched junction bases numbered 14, after V lost 5 bases and J lost 4 bases. Germline V gene sequence: CDR1 SEHNR, CDR2 FQNEAQ (reference sequence). CDR3 bases: TGTGCCAGCAGCAAGACAGGGTTGGAGGATTGGTACGAGCAGTACTTC. It is translated as CASSKTGLEDWYEQYF.

This clone appeared a single time. J is TRBJ2-1 and V is TRBV28, with TRBD2 matching over 7 bases. V gave up 4 bases and J gave up 14 bases; unmatched junction bases: 5. This CDR3 comprises 11 residues. Per germline, CDR1 MDHEN and CDR2 SYDVKM. CDR3 region: CASSSLAIKFF. The CDR3 DNA follows: TGTGCCAGCAGTTCACTAGCGATAAAGTTCTTC.

This chain uses TRBV7-3 with TRBJ2-5; 11 nucleotides match TRBD1. Germline assignment: CDR1 SGHTA and CDR2 FQGTGA. J lost 5 bases, V lost 5 bases, and 7 bases had no gene match. The CDR3 extends over 15 amino acids. For the CDR3, the DNA is TGTGCCAGCAGCCCGGACAGGGGGCTTGGGGAGACCCAGTACTTC. This gives the protein CASSPDRGLGETQYF. The variable domain in full, completed from reference TRBV7-3 and TRBJ2-5, reads GAGVSQTPSNKVTEKGKYVELRCDPISGHTALYWYRQSLGQGPEFLIYFQGTGAADDSGLPNDRFFAVRPEGSVSTLKIQRTERGDSAVYLCASSPDRGLGETQYFGPGTRLLVL.

The chain has TRBV5-1 and TRBJ2-6, with TRBD1 identical over 8 bases. The CDR3 is 19 amino acids. Germline CDR1 and CDR2: SGHRS and YFSETQ. Losses at the gene ends were 1 base for V and 0 bases for J; bases not matched to a gene: 9. The CDR3 DNA is TGCGCCAGCAGCTTGCAAGTTCAGGGGGCCGGCTCTGGGGCCAACGTCCTGACTTTC. The encoded protein is CASSLQVQGAGSGANVLTF.

V gene TRBV30 combines with J gene TRBJ2-1; D is unresolved. CDR1 GTSNPN and CDR2 SVGIG come from the germline V gene (reference sequence). The CDR3 is 17 residues long. Trimming removed 2 bases at V and 1 base at J, with 18 bases between. The CDR3 coding sequence is TGTGCCTGGAGTCGGTTTGGATTGTCGGAGTCCTACAATGAGCAGTTCTTC. The encoded protein is CAWSRFGLSESYNEQFF.

J is TRBJ2-3 and V is TRBV28; no clear D. Trimming cost V 10 bases and J 2 bases, with 13 bases left between them. This CDR3 is built from 13 residues. Germline loops: CDR1 MDHEN, CDR2 SYDVKM. CDR3 amino acids: CATHSIDTDTQYF. The CDR3 bases are TGTGCCACCCACTCCATTGACACAGATACGCAGTATTTT.

V and J are TRBV6-6 and TRBJ2-5; D uncertain. Germline V lookup: CDR1 MNHNY, CDR2 SVGAGI (reference sequence). CDR3 length equals 15 residues. V was pared by 6 bases and J by 4 bases, with 18 bases between. CDR3 sequence reads: CASSPESRRRETQYF. The CDR3 bases are TGTGCCAGCAGCCCCGAGAGTCGGAGACGAGAGACCCAGTACTTC.

The V gene is TRBV18, the J gene TRBJ2-7, with 7 bases identical to TRBD2. Germline V gene data show CDR1 as KGHSH and CDR2 as LQKENI. The CDR3 is made up of 12 amino acids. The J segment lost 0 bases and the V segment lost 11 bases, leaving 4 bases of the junction unmatched. CDR3 protein: CASGTNSYEQYF. The CDR3 coding sequence is TGTGCCTCTGGGACTAACTCCTACGAGCAGTACTTC. Full variable domain (rest looked up from reference TRBV18 and TRBJ2-7): NAGVMQNPRHLVRRRGQEARLRCSPMKGHSHVYWYRQLPEEGLKFMVYLQKENIIDESGMPKERFSAEFPKEGPSILRIQQVVRGDSAAYFCASGTNSYEQYFGPGTRLTVT.

Written as DNA, the CDR3 is TGCAGCGTTATAAAGGGGCTAACTAACTATGGCTACACCTTC. Encoded protein: CSVIKGLTNYGYTF. The V gene is TRBV29-1, the J gene TRBJ1-2; D perhaps matches TRBD1 (5 bases). The germline V gene encodes CDR1 SQVTM and CDR2 ANQGSEA. V was pared by 5 bases and J by 0 bases, with 13 bases between. This CDR3 has 14 residues.

The chain employs TRBV30 and TRBJ2-7; D is undetermined. The CDR3 extends over 14 amino acids. The germline gives CDR1 GTSNPN, CDR2 SVGIG (reference sequence). Trimming shortened V by 2 bases and J by 1 base, and 12 bases separated the two germline ends. CDR3 sequence (DNA): TGTGCCTGGAGTTCAACCATCCGGTCCTACGAGCAGTACTTC. Residues: CAWSSTIRSYEQYF.

This rearrangement joins TRBV19 to TRBJ1-2, with 7 bases lining up with TRBD1. The CDR3 sequence is 17 residues long. With 7 bases clipped from V and 2 bases from J, the junction kept 16 bases outside the gene matches. CDR1 and CDR2 (germline): LNHDA, SQIVND (reference sequence). CDR3 DNA sequence: TGTGCCAGTACACTCCTTCATACTTTACAGGGGAACTATGGCTACACCTTC. Translating it yields CASTLLHTLQGNYGYTF.

The J gene is TRBJ1-2, the V gene TRBV25-1; TRBD1 matches at 7 bases. The V gene end was trimmed by 3 bases and the J gene end by 7 bases; junction bases not matched to a gene: 11. Per germline, CDR1 MGHDK and CDR2 SYGVNS. The CDR3 sequence is 15 residues long. Here the CDR3 reads CASSDDRAWVVGYTF. DNA for the CDR3: TGTGCCAGCAGTGACGACAGGGCATGGGTTGTTGGCTACACCTTC.

This chain links TRBV7-2 with TRBJ2-5; 12 bases agree with TRBD2. Losses at the gene ends were 5 bases for V and 3 bases for J; bases not matched to a gene: 4. The CDR3 loop spans 15 amino acids. Germline V lookup: CDR1 SGHTA, CDR2 FQGNSA. The DNA for the CDR3 is TGTGCCAGCAGCCCCCGACTAGCGGGGGAAGAGACCCAGTACTTC. It encodes CASSPRLAGEETQYF.

Points on this clone: One end of the junction does not line up with germline, which may come from a read error. This chain connects TRBV7-2 to TRBJ1-2; D may be TRBD1 (6 bases). Germline V CDR1 and CDR2: SGHTA, FQGNSA. The CDR3 length is 14 residues. The CDR3 DNA reads as TGTGCCAGCAACTTGCGAATGGACAGCTATGACTACACCTTC. Translated, it gives CASNLRMDSYDYTF. The full variable domain, rest sourced from reference TRBV7-2 and TRBJ1-2, is GAGVSQSPSNKVTEKGKDVELRCDPISGHTALYWYRQSLGQGLEFLIYFQGNSAPDKSGLPSDRFSAERTGGSVSTLTIQRTQQEDSAVYLCASNLRMDSYDYTFGSGTRLTVV.

The chain combines TRBV5-1 with TRBJ1-3, with 10 bases that match TRBD1. The V and J ends lost 4 bases and 0 bases, in that order; junction bases with no gene match: 4. The CDR3 is 16 amino acids. Germline lookup yields CDR1 SGHRS and CDR2 YFSETQ. CDR3 in DNA: TGCGCCAGCAGCATGGACAGGGGGTCCTCTGGAAACACCATATATTTT. This encodes CASSMDRGSSGNTIYF.

This chain connects TRBV7-2 to TRBJ2-5; D gene unclear. Between the trimmed V and J ends, which lost 5 bases and 0 bases, there was a span of 10 bases. Looked up from germline, CDR1 is SGHTA and CDR2 is FQGNSA. There are 14 residues in the CDR3. The DNA of the CDR3 is TGTGCCAGCAGCCCCGACATGTACCAAGAGACCCAGTACTTC. Translating gives CASSPDMYQETQYF. The variable domain in full, completed from reference TRBV7-2 and TRBJ2-5, reads GAGVSQSPSNKVTEKGKDVELRCDPISGHTALYWYRQSLGQGLEFLIYFQGNSAPDKSGLPSDRFSAERTGGSVSTLTIQRTQQEDSAVYLCASSPDMYQETQYFGPGTRLLVL.

This clone was observed once. The V gene is TRBV14, the J gene TRBJ2-7, with 7 nucleotides matching TRBD2. The CDR3 contains 15 residues. The J segment lost 4 bases and the V segment lost 4 bases, leaving 10 bases of the junction unmatched. Germline V gene lookup returns CDR1 SGHDN and CDR2 FVKESK. CDR3 sequence reads: CASSPSAGVVYEQYF. The DNA for the CDR3 is TGTGCCAGCAGCCCTTCTGCGGGAGTAGTTTACGAGCAGTACTTC.

The chain has TRBV6-6 and TRBJ1-3; a possible D gene is TRBD1 (6 bases). CDR3 size: 14 residues. CDR1 and CDR2 from the germline V gene are MNHNY and SVGAGI (reference sequence). The V end lost 7 bases, the J end lost 1 base, and 11 bases lay between the germline ends. As DNA, the CDR3 is TGTGCCAGCACCCCCAGGGGTTCTGGAAACACCATATATTTT. Translated: CASTPRGSGNTIYF.

This clone has just one count. V usage is TRBV6-5 and J usage is TRBJ2-5, with D perhaps TRBD1 (6 bases). The germline CDR1 and CDR2 sequences are MNHEY and SVGAGI. V lost 8 bases and J 1 base, leaving 11 bases between the germline ends. The CDR3 length is 13 residues. The CDR3 DNA follows: TGTGCCAGCGGGAACAGGGTCCAAGAGACCCAGTACTTC. Translation gives CASGNRVQETQYF.

The rearrangement links TRBV6-5 to TRBJ1-1; D gene unclear. The length of the CDR3 is 15 residues. V was trimmed by 2 bases and J by 0 bases, leaving 10 bases between them. The germline gives CDR1 MNHEY, CDR2 SVGAGI. CDR3 sequence: CASSYAALMNTEAFF. CDR3 nucleotides: TGTGCCAGCAGTTACGCGGCCCTCATGAACACTGAAGCTTTCTTT.

CDR3 sequence (DNA): TGTGCCAGCAGCTACATAATGAGCGGGAGCACAGATACGCAGTATTTT. Protein: CASSYIMSGSTDTQYF. The J gene is TRBJ2-3, the V gene TRBV7-9; maybe TRBD2 (6 bases). CDR3 size: 16 residues. The germline CDR1 and CDR2 sequences are SEHNR and FQNEAQ (reference sequence). V was cut by 4 bases and J by 0 bases, with 14 bases left in between.

The chain recombines TRBV10-3 with TRBJ1-1; TRBD1 matches at 8 bases. The CDR3 runs 13 residues. Germline-derived CDR1 and CDR2 are ENHRY and SYGVKD. Trimming took 10 bases from V and 4 from J; bases not matched to a gene: 8. CDR3 nucleotides: TGTGCCACCCGCAGGGGGCAAAGCACTGAAGCTTTCTTT. Its translation is CATRRGQSTEAFF.

The chain is built from TRBV29-1 and TRBJ2-5; 8 positions match TRBD1. V lost 0 bases to trimming and J lost 4 bases; unmatched junction nucleotides: 7. This CDR3 has 15 amino acids. CDR1 and CDR2 (germline): SQVTM, ANQGSEA. CDR3: CSVEEPPGGRETQYF. DNA for the CDR3: TGCAGCGTTGAAGAGCCCCCAGGGGGCAGAGAGACCCAGTACTTC.

The V gene is TRBV6-1, the J gene TRBJ1-2, with 8 bases that match TRBD1. CDR1 and CDR2 from the germline V gene are MNHNS and SASEGT. V shed 7 bases and J 0 bases; nucleotides not matched to a gene: 7. This CDR3 is 15 amino acids long. CDR3 amino acids: CASTGQGKTNYGYTF. CDR3 bases: TGTGCCAGCACTGGACAGGGAAAAACTAACTATGGCTACACCTTC.

Points on this clone: The same CDR3 can be traced to other DNA sequences in this sample. V is TRBV19 and J is TRBJ2-5; 7 nucleotides agree with TRBD2. The germline V gene encodes CDR1 LNHDA and CDR2 SQIVND (reference sequence). The CDR3 sequence is 14 residues long. The V gene end was trimmed by 3 bases and the J gene end by 2 bases; junction bases not matched to a gene: 3. Here the CDR3 reads CASSITGGQETQYF. In DNA form, the CDR3 reads TGTGCCAGTAGTATCACGGGGGGTCAAGAGACCCAGTACTTC.